This TCR beta chain was profiled in a study of control samples from healthy donors and cancer patients. The CDR3 totals 15 residues. The ends lost 1 base at V and 4 bases at J; junction bases unmatched: 4. CDR1 is KGHSH and CDR2 is LQKENI in the germline V gene. TCRdb's copy holds only in-frame clones and misses some; the assay was immunoSEQ multiplex PCR. This specimen shows approximately 190,000 clones; the ten leading clones hold roughly 2%. The receptor was isolated from a woman between 25 and 40 years old in good health. The rearrangement links TRBV18 to TRBJ2-1, with 7 bases fitting TRBD1. The source material was blood. CDR3 region: CASSPRRDSYNEQFF. The CDR3 DNA sequence: TGTGCCAGCTCACCACGCCGGGACAGTTACAATGAGCAGTTCTTC.